The TCR beta chain under discussion was sequenced for a study of vaccination and CD4 T cells after COVID-19. The V gene lost 4 bases and the J gene lost 5 bases, with 14 bases spanning the gap. The CDR3 contains 14 residues. The germline V gene encodes CDR1 MNHNS and CDR2 SASEGT. This clonotype has just a few counts. Its antigen remains unidentified. The Oncomine TCR Beta short-read assay generated sequence data from the DNA of cultured CD4+ T cells. TCRdb called the PCR reads again in MiXCR, with one record for every CDR3 protein. The sample gives approximately 12,000 distinct CDR3 sequences, around 42% of which show up once; roughly 20% is in the top ten. Treatment specified: 10-day PBMC culture with coronavirus spike peptide pools or control peptides (ViraFEST assay).

The material sequenced was CD4+ T cells from blood, cultured in vitro, taken before SARS-CoV-2 vaccination. This sequence was found in a human donor who had recovered from COVID-19. This rearrangement joins TRBV6-1 to TRBJ2-5; D is perhaps TRBD2 (5 bases). CDR3 nucleotide sequence: TGTGCCAGCAGTGGAGGGTGGCCCCCCGAGACCCAGTACTTC. Protein: CASSGGWPPETQYF.